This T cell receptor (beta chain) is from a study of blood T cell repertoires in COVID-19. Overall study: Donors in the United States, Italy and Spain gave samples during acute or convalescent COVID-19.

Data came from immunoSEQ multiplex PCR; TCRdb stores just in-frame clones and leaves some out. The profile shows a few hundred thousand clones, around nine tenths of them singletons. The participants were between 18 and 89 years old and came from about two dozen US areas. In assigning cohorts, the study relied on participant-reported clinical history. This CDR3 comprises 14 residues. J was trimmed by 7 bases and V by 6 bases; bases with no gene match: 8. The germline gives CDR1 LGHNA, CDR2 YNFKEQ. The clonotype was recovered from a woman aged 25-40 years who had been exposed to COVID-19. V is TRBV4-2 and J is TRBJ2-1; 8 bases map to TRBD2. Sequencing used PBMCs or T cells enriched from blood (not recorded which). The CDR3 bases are TGTGCCAGCAGTCCGGGGGGGCCAGGGAATGAGCAGTTCTTC. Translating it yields CASSPGGPGNEQFF.